The present T cell receptor delta chain was sequenced within a study of Vδ1+ human thymocytes. On this clone itself: The antigen remains undetermined. Germline is not matched at one junction end, which may reflect a read error.

Thymocytes were sorted as CD3+ TCRVdelta1+ TCRVdelta2- after alphabeta T cell depletion. Vdelta1+ thymocyte sorts reached between roughly 96% and 99.6% purity. Study results and caveats: Bulk repertoire data may be misinterpreted because of unexpected Vdelta2 sequences. Unlike peripheral blood Vdelta1+ controls, thymic delta-chain sequences included around 21% Vdelta2 and few Vdelta3. Thymic TRG and TRD repertoires appeared highly polyclonal.

Extracted RNA was reverse transcribed into cDNA. CDR3 amplicons came from multiplex PCR with pooled V-gene forward and constant-region reverse primers. TCRdb used CATT to re-call clones from the multiplex PCR reads. The data hold under 25,000 delta-chain clones, with less than 30% observed a single time. The CDR3 length is 20 residues. CDR1 is TSWWSYY and CDR2 is QGS in the germline V gene. The clonotype originates from a boy under two years old who had congenital heart surgery. J is TRDJ1 and V is TRDV1; TRDD3 matches at 9 bases. The source material was Vdelta1+ gamma-delta thymocytes from the thymus. The subset was: FACS-sorted CD3+ TCRalphabeta- TCRVdelta1+ TCRVdelta2- thymocytes. The CDR3 DNA reads TGTGCTGTTGGGGGACCCCGACCTGCCGCTCCACTGGGGGAAAACGATAAACTCATCTTT. Translating gives CAVGGPRPAAPLGENDKLIF.